The 12 T cell receptor beta chains presented below share a single source sample, sequenced in a study of CD4+ T cells in melanoma. Produced via immunoSEQ multiplex PCR; TCRdb's table is partial and in-frame only. Here the sample table reports 80 clones. Sequencing was carried out using cells sorted by PD-1 expression. All receptors come from a human donor with melanoma.

The chain combines TRBV21-1 with TRBJ1-4. TRBV21-1 is a pseudogene segment. This CDR3 has 17 amino acids. CDR3 protein: CASTLMTIGPTNEKLFF. CDR3 bases: TGTGCCAGCACCCTGATGACTATAGGGCCAACTAATGAAAAACTGTTTTTT.

Details on this clone: An end of the junction differs from the germline gene, which may be a read error. The chain carries TRBV2 and TRBJ2-1; perhaps TRBD1 as D (5 bases). This CDR3 has 14 residues. CDR1 and CDR2 from the germline V gene are SNHLY and FYNNEI. CDR3: CASSGGALLNGQFF. In DNA, the CDR3 is TGTGCCAGCAGTGGTGGGGCATTACTAAATGGGCAGTTCTTC.

CDR3 sequence (DNA): TGTGCCAGCAGCTTAGGGTCTAGCGGGAGGGCACATGAGCAGTTCTTC. Protein product: CASSLGSSGRAHEQFF. The chain carries TRBV7-7 and TRBJ2-1; 12 nucleotides match TRBD2. V gave up 1 base and J gave up 8 bases; unmatched junction bases: 6. The CDR3 is made up of 16 amino acids. Germline loops: CDR1 SSHAT, CDR2 FNYEAQ (reference sequence).

In this sample, this clone turned up a few times. The V gene is TRBV5-1, the J gene TRBJ2-2, with 9 positions matching TRBD1. The CDR3 has 15 amino acids. CDR1 SGHRS and CDR2 YFSETQ come from the germline V gene. V was clipped by 3 bases and J by 5 bases; unmatched bases: 5. CDR3 in amino acids: CASSSQGAQTGELFF. The DNA of the CDR3 is TGCGCCAGCAGCTCACAGGGGGCGCAAACCGGGGAGCTGTTTTTT.

The V and J genes are TRBV11-3 and TRBJ1-2; TRBD1 matches at 8 bases. The CDR3 has 16 amino acids. J was trimmed by 3 bases and V by 0 bases; bases with no gene match: 6. Germline CDR1 is SGHNT and CDR2 is YENEEA. The CDR3 here is CASSLDRAGGDYGYTF. In DNA, the CDR3 is TGTGCCAGCAGCTTAGATAGGGCAGGGGGCGACTATGGCTACACCTTC. Complete variable domain (other parts from reference TRBV11-3 and TRBJ1-2): EAGVVQSPRYKIIEKKQPVAFWCNPISGHNTLYWYLQNLGQGPELLIRYENEEAVDDSQLPKDRFSAERLKGVDSTLKIQPAELGDSAVYLCASSLDRAGGDYGYTFGSGTRLTVV.

The chain combines TRBV6-5 with TRBJ2-2; D is undetermined. V lost 10 bases and J lost 5, with 20 bases in between. The CDR3 is made up of 15 amino acids. Germline CDR1 and CDR2: MNHEY and SVGAGI. The CDR3 DNA follows: TGTGCCACCGGCCGTGAAAAATGGGGAACCGGGGAGCTGTTTTTT. Protein sequence: CATGREKWGTGELFF.

The chain uses TRBV5-1 and TRBJ2-3; 9 bases line up with TRBD2. V lost 4 bases, J lost 2 bases, and 5 bases stayed unmatched. The CDR3 sequence is 15 residues long. Per germline, CDR1 SGHRS and CDR2 YFSETQ. The CDR3 here is CASSVTSGFTDTQYF. The CDR3 coding sequence is TGCGCCAGCAGCGTGACTAGCGGCTTCACAGATACGCAGTATTTT.

The rearrangement links TRBV28 to TRBJ1-2; no reliable D call. The V gene's germline CDR1 is MDHEN and CDR2 SYDVKM. V was pared by 3 bases and J by 9 bases, with 17 bases between. This CDR3 is 14 amino acids long. The CDR3 loop is CASSFPGPGLRYTF. CDR3 nucleotide sequence: TGTGCCAGCAGTTTCCCCGGTCCCGGGTTACGCTACACCTTC.

The chain recombines TRBV5-1 with TRBJ1-4; perhaps TRBD1 as D (6 bases). V lost 4 bases and J 7 bases, leaving 14 bases between the germline ends. The CDR3 contains 14 residues. The germline V gene has CDR1 SGHRS and CDR2 YFSETQ. CDR3 coding DNA: TGCGCCAGCAGCGTACAGGGTGGGTTTGAAAAACTGTTTTTT. Translated, it gives CASSVQGGFEKLFF. Using reference TRBV5-1 and TRBJ1-4 for the parts outside the CDR3, the full variable domain is KAGVTQTPRYLIKTRGQQVTLSCSPISGHRSVSWYQQTPGQGLQFLFEYFSETQRNKGNFPGRFSGRQFSNSRSEMNVSTLELGDSALYLCASSVQGGFEKLFFGSGTQLSVL.

This clone was picked up a small number of times. The V and J genes are TRBV5-1 and TRBJ1-1, with 7 bases aligning to TRBD1. The CDR3 runs 14 residues. Losses at the gene ends were 0 bases for V and 7 bases for J; bases not matched to a gene: 6. Germline V gives CDR1 SGHRS, CDR2 YFSETQ. CDR3 residues: CASSLVLGGYEAFF. The CDR3 coding sequence is TGCGCCAGCAGCTTGGTTTTAGGGGGCTATGAAGCTTTCTTT.

This rearrangement joins TRBV6-6 to TRBJ2-6; weak D call: TRBD2 (6 bases). In germline, CDR1 is MNHNY, CDR2 SVGAGI (reference sequence). The CDR3 is 15 residues long. V was cut by 4 bases and J by 18 bases, with 25 bases left in between. CDR3 protein: CASSSQGGGNKVGTF. CDR3 coding DNA: TGTGCCAGCAGTTCTCAGGGAGGTGGGAACAAAGTCGGGACTTTC.

This chain connects TRBV7-2 to TRBJ1-4; D uncertain. CDR1 is SGHTA, CDR2 FQGNSA, per germline. The CDR3 covers 14 residues. V dropped 2 bases and J dropped 11 bases, with 15 bases sitting between them. CDR3 region: CASSLSGPQSKLFF. The DNA of the CDR3 is TGTGCCAGCAGCTTATCAGGCCCCCAAAGTAAACTGTTTTTT. Full variable domain (outside the CDR3, taken from reference TRBV7-2 and TRBJ1-4): GAGVSQSPSNKVTEKGKDVELRCDPISGHTALYWYRQSLGQGLEFLIYFQGNSAPDKSGLPSDRFSAERTGGSVSTLTIQRTQQEDSAVYLCASSLSGPQSKLFFGSGTQLSVL.